One and the same sample provided the 19 T cell receptor beta chains below, sequenced in a study of T cells after yellow fever vaccination. TCRdb independently ran MiXCR on the 5' RACE reads; one entry per CDR3 protein. This table has over 35,000 distinct CDR3 sequences, 6% to 7% appearing once. The sample here was PBMCs, either bulk or a sorted T-cell subset (CD4+, CD8+, memory, or dextramer-sorted; not recorded which), taken 45 days after the yellow fever booster vaccination. The receptors come from a man younger than 40 who received the YFV17D yellow fever vaccine.

This clonotype turned up a few times. The chain combines TRBV20-1 with TRBJ2-5; maybe TRBD1 (6 bases). Deletions cut 0 bases from V and 6 bases from J, with 8 bases between. The CDR3 runs to 12 residues. CDR1 is DFQATT, CDR2 SNEGSKA, per germline (reference sequence). The CDR3 DNA reads as TGCAGTGCTAGAGATCAGGGGCAGACCCAGTACTTC. Translating it yields CSARDQGQTQYF.

This clonotype was recorded many times. This rearrangement joins TRBV20-1 to TRBJ2-7, with 10 bases fitting TRBD2. V gave up 0 bases and J gave up 4 bases; unmatched junction bases: 6. Germline CDR1 and CDR2: DFQATT and SNEGSKA (reference sequence). This CDR3 is built from 15 residues. The CDR3 DNA sequence: TGCAGTGCTAGAGATGCAGCTAGCGGGAGTTACGAGCAGTACTTC. Protein product: CSARDAASGSYEQYF.

This clonotype was picked up a small number of times. The chain recombines TRBV18 with TRBJ2-7; 9 nucleotides agree with TRBD1. The germline CDR1 and CDR2 sequences are KGHSH and LQKENI. V was pared by 1 base and J by 6 bases, with 10 bases of the junction left unmatched. The CDR3 runs 16 residues. The CDR3 region has the DNA TGTGCCAGCTCACCACTCCGACAGGGGGGTGTAGGCGAGCAGTACTTC. Residues: CASSPLRQGGVGEQYF. Supplemented by reference TRBV18 and TRBJ2-7, the full variable domain reads NAGVMQNPRHLVRRRGQEARLRCSPMKGHSHVYWYRQLPEEGLKFMVYLQKENIIDESGMPKERFSAEFPKEGPSILRIQQVVRGDSAAYFCASSPLRQGGVGEQYFGPGTRLTVT.

This clonotype appeared many times. The chain employs TRBV3-1 and TRBJ2-5, with 11 bases fitting TRBD2. The germline gives CDR1 LGHDT, CDR2 YNNKEL (reference sequence). V shed 0 bases, J shed 5 bases, and the junction held 5 bases outside the gene matches. The CDR3 length is 16 residues. The CDR3 bases are TGTGCCAGCAGCCAAGAGGTACTAGCGGGAGTGGAGACCCAGTACTTC. This translates into CASSQEVLAGVETQYF.

The V and J genes are TRBV5-1 and TRBJ1-5; TRBD1 matches at 11 bases. This CDR3 is built from 16 residues. The germline V gene encodes CDR1 SGHRS and CDR2 YFSETQ. V shed 0 bases and J 5 bases; nucleotides not matched to a gene: 4. The CDR3 loop is CASSLGGTGGDQPQHF. The CDR3 region has the DNA TGCGCCAGCAGCTTGGGAGGGACAGGGGGGGATCAGCCCCAGCATTTT.

This clonotype was found once. The chain combines TRBV20-1 with TRBJ1-2; D remains unclear. The CDR3 extends over 12 amino acids. Germline CDR1 DFQATT, CDR2 SNEGSKA (reference sequence). V shed 3 bases and J shed 3 bases, with 8 bases lying between them. CDR3 amino acids: CSASRQDYGYTF. The CDR3 nucleotides read TGCAGTGCTAGCCGGCAGGACTATGGCTACACCTTC.

In DNA form, the CDR3 reads TGTGCCACCCAAGGAGATAAGACAGATACGCAGTATTTT. This translates into CATQGDKTDTQYF. The chain carries TRBV24-1 and TRBJ2-3; D is uncertain. V was clipped by 9 bases and J by 3 bases, with 12 bases between them. The CDR3 length is 13 residues. Germline lookup yields CDR1 KGHDR and CDR2 SFDVKD.

This chain connects TRBV19 to TRBJ2-4, with TRBD1 identical over 8 bases. CDR1 is LNHDA and CDR2 is SQIVND in the germline V gene (reference sequence). With V trimmed by 7 bases and J by 8 bases, 7 bases remained unmatched. The CDR3 is 13 residues long. CDR3: CASMSQGAYIQYF. In nucleotides, the CDR3 is TGTGCCAGTATGAGCCAGGGGGCTTACATTCAGTACTTC. The entire variable domain, with the rest obtained from reference TRBV19 and TRBJ2-4, is as follows: DGGITQSPKYLFRKEGQNVTLSCEQNLNHDAMYWYRQDPGQGLRLIYYSQIVNDFQKGDIAEGYSVSREKKESFPLTVTSAQKNPTAFYLCASMSQGAYIQYFGAGTRLSVL.

This clonotype has at least ten counts. The chain joins TRBV9 to TRBJ2-7, with 10 bases identical to TRBD2. The CDR3 sequence is 14 residues long. Trimming took 4 bases from V and 3 from J; bases not matched to a gene: 4. Germline V gene data show CDR1 as SGDLS and CDR2 as YYNGEE. CDR3 region: CASSPRTSGYEQYF. The CDR3 DNA reads as TGTGCCAGCAGCCCTCGGACTAGCGGCTACGAGCAGTACTTC.

This clonotype was detected ten times or more. This rearrangement joins TRBV28 to TRBJ1-1; no firm D call. Looked up from germline, CDR1 is MDHEN and CDR2 is SYDVKM. V lost 5 bases to trimming and J lost 0 bases, with 10 bases between them. This CDR3 has 14 residues. The CDR3 sequence: CASSRQRVNTEAFF. The DNA of the CDR3 is TGTGCCAGCAGTCGGCAGAGAGTGAACACTGAAGCTTTCTTT.

By sample share, this clonotype is medium-sized. The CDR3 end shows no conserved phenylalanine or tryptophan, and so a read error is likely. The DNA is omitted, as the CDR3 cannot be located on it reliably, and the CDR3 follows TCRdb's listing. This rearrangement joins TRBV6-2 or TRBV6-3 to TRBJ1-2. Germline lookup yields CDR1 MNHEY and CDR2 SVGEGT. The CDR3 extends over 14 residues, inclusive of both ends. CDR3 loop: CASNEGSSRRLDFV.

This clonotype showed up many times. The V and J genes are TRBV6-2 or TRBV6-3 and TRBJ2-5, with D unclear. Deletions cut 5 bases from V and 2 bases from J, with 9 bases between. Germline V CDR1 and CDR2: MNHEY, SVGEGT. There are 13 residues in the CDR3. The CDR3 spells CASSLVLQETQYF. The CDR3 DNA sequence: TGTGCCAGCAGTCTAGTGCTACAAGAGACCCAGTACTTC.

This chain uses TRBV7-2 with TRBJ2-3; TRBD1 matches at 9 bases. The CDR3 spans 14 residues. Germline lookup yields CDR1 SGHTA and CDR2 FQGNSA. V shed 5 bases and J 6 bases; nucleotides not matched to a gene: 6. The DNA of the CDR3 is TGTGCCAGCAGCACCGGGACAGGGTCCGATACGCAGTATTTT. This codes for CASSTGTGSDTQYF.

In its sample, this clonotype was seen many times. The rearrangement joins TRBV10-3 to TRBJ2-5; D perhaps matches TRBD1 (8 bases). This CDR3 contains 12 residues. CDR1 is ENHRY and CDR2 is SYGVKD in the germline V gene. V was pared by 10 bases and J by 3 bases, with 12 bases between. The CDR3 reads CATTGGEETQYF. CDR3 in DNA: TGTGCCACAACAGGGGGGGAAGAGACCCAGTACTTC.

This clonotype was seen at least ten times. The rearrangement uses TRBV20-1 and TRBJ2-7; possibly TRBD1 or TRBD2 for D (5 bases each). Trimming cost V 5 bases and J 3 bases, with 11 bases left between them. CDR1 is DFQATT, CDR2 SNEGSKA, per germline (reference sequence). This CDR3 spans 12 amino acids. CDR3: CSAGDGSYEQYF. CDR3 DNA: TGCAGTGCTGGGGACGGAAGCTACGAGCAGTACTTC.

This clonotype was counted at least ten times. V gene TRBV9 combines with J gene TRBJ2-2, with unresolved D. Germline V CDR1 and CDR2: SGDLS, YYNGEE. The V end was cut by 3 bases, the J end by 3 bases, with 9 bases between. This CDR3 comprises 14 residues. In nucleotides, the CDR3 is TGTGCCAGCAGCGAGAACTTCTACACCGGGGAGCTGTTTTTT. It specifies CASSENFYTGELFF.

There are many counts of this clonotype. The CDR3 DNA sequence: TGTGCCAGCAGCCCCCGGGAGGGAGCAGCCAAAAACATTCAGTACTTC. It codes for CASSPREGAAKNIQYF. The chain employs TRBV21-1 and TRBJ2-4; TRBD2 is the table's D call, not checked against the DNA. TRBV21-1 is a pseudogene. This CDR3 spans 16 amino acids.

In this sample, this clonotype turned up many times. V is TRBV29-1 and J is TRBJ2-1; possible D gene TRBD2, 6 bases. There are 13 residues in the CDR3. Trimming stripped 6 bases from V and 5 bases from J, with 14 bases between. Germline CDR1 SQVTM, CDR2 ANQGSEA. In DNA, the CDR3 is TGCAGCGTCGGGGAGGACGCGGACAATGAGCAGTTCTTC. It encodes CSVGEDADNEQFF.

In DNA form, the CDR3 reads TGTGCCAGCAGCGGATCGGGACCCCGCTTGGGCACAGATACGCAGTATTTT. Its protein is CASSGSGPRLGTDTQYF. The rearrangement links TRBV7-8 to TRBJ2-3, with D perhaps matching TRBD1 or TRBD2 (5 bases each). The CDR3 loop spans 17 amino acids. V lost 5 bases and J lost 1, with 19 bases in between. Germline V gene lookup returns CDR1 SGHVS and CDR2 FQNEAQ.